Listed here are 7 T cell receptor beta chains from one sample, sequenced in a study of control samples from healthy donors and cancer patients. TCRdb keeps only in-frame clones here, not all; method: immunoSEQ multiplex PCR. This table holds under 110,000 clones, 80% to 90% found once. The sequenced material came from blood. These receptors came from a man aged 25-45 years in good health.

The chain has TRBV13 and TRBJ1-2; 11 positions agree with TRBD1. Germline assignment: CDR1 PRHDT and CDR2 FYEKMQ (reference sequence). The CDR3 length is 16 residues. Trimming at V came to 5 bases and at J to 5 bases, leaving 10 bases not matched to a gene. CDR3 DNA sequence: TGTGCCAGCAGCCTGGAGACCGGGACAGGGGGGTATGGCTACACCTTC. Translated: CASSLETGTGGYGYTF. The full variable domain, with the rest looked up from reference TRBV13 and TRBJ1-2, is AAGVIQSPRHLIKEKRETATLKCYPIPRHDTVYWYQQGPGQDPQFLISFYEKMQSDKGSIPDRFSAQQFSDYHSELNMSSLELGDSALYFCASSLETGTGGYGYTFGSGTRLTVV.

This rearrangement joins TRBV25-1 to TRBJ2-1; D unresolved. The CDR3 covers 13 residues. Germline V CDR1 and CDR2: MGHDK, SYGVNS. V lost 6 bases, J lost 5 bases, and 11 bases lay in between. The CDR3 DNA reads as TGTGCCAGCAGCTTCGTGCGTCACAATGAGCAGTTCTTC. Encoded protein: CASSFVRHNEQFF.

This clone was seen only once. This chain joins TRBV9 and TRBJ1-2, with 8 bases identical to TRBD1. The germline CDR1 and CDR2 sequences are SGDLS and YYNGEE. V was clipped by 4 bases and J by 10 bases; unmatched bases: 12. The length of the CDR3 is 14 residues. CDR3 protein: CASSPTRDRSPYTF. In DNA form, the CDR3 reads TGTGCCAGCAGCCCTACCCGGGACAGGAGCCCCTACACCTTC. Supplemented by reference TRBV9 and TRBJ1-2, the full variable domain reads DSGVTQTPKHLITATGQRVTLRCSPRSGDLSVYWYQQSLDQGLQFLIQYYNGEERAKGNILERFSAQQFPDLHSELNLSSLELGDSALYFCASSPTRDRSPYTFGSGTRLTVV.

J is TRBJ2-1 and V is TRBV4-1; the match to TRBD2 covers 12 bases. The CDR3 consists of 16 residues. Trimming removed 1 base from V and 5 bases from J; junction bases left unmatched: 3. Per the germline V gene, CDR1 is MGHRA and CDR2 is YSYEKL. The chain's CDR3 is CASSQVLAGGHNEQFF. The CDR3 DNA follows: TGCGCCAGCAGCCAAGTACTAGCGGGGGGCCACAATGAGCAGTTCTTC.

The CDR3 loop is CASSLLGGDTEAFF. The DNA for the CDR3 is TGTGCCAGCAGCTTGTTGGGAGGAGACACTGAAGCTTTCTTT. J is TRBJ1-1 and V is TRBV5-6; D call uncertain. V lost 1 base to trimming and J lost 3 bases, with 10 bases between them. CDR3 length: 14 residues. Germline CDR1 reads SGHDT; CDR2 reads YYEEEE.

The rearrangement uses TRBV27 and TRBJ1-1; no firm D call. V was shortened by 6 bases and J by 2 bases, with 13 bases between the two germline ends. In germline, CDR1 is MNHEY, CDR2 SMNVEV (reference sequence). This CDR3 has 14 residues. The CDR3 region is CASRSRVTNTEAFF. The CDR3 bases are TGTGCCAGCAGGTCTCGGGTCACCAACACTGAAGCTTTCTTT.

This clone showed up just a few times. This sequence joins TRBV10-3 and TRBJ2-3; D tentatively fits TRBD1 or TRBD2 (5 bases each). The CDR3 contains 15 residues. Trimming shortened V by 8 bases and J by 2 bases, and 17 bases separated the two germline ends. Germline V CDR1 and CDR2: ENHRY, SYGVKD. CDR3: CAIGGREGFTDTQYF. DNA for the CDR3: TGTGCCATCGGGGGTAGGGAAGGTTTCACAGATACGCAGTATTTT.